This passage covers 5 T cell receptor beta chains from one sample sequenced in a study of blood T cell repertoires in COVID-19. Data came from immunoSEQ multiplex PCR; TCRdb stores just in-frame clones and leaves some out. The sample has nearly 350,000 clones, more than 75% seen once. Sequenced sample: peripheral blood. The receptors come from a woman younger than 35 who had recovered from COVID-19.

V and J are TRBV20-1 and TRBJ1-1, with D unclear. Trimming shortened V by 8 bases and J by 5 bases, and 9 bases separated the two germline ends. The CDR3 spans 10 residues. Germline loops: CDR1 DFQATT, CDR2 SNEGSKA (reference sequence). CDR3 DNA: TGCAGTTCGGCCAGGACTGAAGCTTTCTTT. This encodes CSSARTEAFF.

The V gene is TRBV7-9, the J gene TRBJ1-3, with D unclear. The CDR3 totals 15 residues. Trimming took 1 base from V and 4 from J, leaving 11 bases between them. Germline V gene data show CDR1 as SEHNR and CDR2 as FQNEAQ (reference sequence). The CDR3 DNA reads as TGTGCCAGCAGCTTAGTCCAGGAAAAGGGAAACACCATATATTTT. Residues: CASSLVQEKGNTIYF. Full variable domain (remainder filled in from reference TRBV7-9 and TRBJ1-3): DTGVSQNPRHKITKRGQNVTFRCDPISEHNRLYWYRQTLGQGPEFLTYFQNEAQLEKSRLLSDRFSAERPKGSFSTLEIQRTEQGDSAMYLCASSLVQEKGNTIYFGEGSWLTVV.

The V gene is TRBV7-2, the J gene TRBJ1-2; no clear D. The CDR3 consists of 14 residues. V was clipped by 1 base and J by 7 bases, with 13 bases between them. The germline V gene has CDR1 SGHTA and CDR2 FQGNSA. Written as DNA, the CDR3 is TGTGCCAGCAGCTTAGGGTTGGCAGGTCGTGGCTACACCTTC. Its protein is CASSLGLAGRGYTF.

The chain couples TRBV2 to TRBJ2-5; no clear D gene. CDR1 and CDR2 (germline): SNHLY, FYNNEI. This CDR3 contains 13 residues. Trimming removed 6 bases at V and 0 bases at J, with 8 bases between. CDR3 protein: CASSPQYQETQYF. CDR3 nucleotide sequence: TGTGCCAGCAGCCCTCAGTACCAAGAGACCCAGTACTTC.

CDR3 coding DNA: TGTGCCTGGAGTACGGCTAGGCCGGGAGAGACCCAGTACTTC. As protein: CAWSTARPGETQYF. J is TRBJ2-5 and V is TRBV30; D gene unclear. Germline V gene sequence: CDR1 GTSNPN, CDR2 SVGIG (reference sequence). Trimming cost V 2 bases and J 4 bases, with 14 bases left between them. This CDR3 is built from 14 residues.